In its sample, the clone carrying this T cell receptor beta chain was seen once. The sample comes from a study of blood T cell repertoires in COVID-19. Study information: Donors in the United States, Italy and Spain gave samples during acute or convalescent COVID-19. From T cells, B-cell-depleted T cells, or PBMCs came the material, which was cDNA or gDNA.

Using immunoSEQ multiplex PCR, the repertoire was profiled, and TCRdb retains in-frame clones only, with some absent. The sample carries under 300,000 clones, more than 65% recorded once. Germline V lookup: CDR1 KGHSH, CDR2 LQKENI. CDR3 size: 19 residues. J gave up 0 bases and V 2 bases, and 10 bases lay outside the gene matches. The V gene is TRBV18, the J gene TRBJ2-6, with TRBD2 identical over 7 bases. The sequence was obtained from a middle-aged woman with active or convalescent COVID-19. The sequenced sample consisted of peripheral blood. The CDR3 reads CASSPALTGGGSGANVLTF. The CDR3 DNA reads TGTGCCAGCTCACCAGCGTTAACAGGCGGGGGCTCTGGGGCCAACGTCCTGACTTTC.